The clone carrying this T cell receptor (beta chain) was seen ten or more times. The sample belongs to a study of blood T cells in healthy people across ages. The V gene's germline CDR1 is SGHTA and CDR2 FQGNSA. The CDR3 is made up of 13 amino acids. V lost 2 bases and J 5 bases, leaving 9 bases between the germline ends. A second PCR, run for roughly 7 to 11 cycles, used a sample-barcoded 5' primer plus a J-beta primer mix. TCRdb reprocessed the 5' RACE reads via MiXCR and lists one record per CDR3 protein. Of some 700,000 distinct CDR3 sequences detected, 22% appear once; the ten largest clones hold approximately 20%.

This chain connects TRBV7-2 to TRBJ2-5; maybe TRBD2 (5 bases). The TCR comes from a man between 70 and 80 years old in good health. The sequenced sample consisted of blood. CDR3 nucleotides: TGTGCCAGCAGCTTAACTAGTCTCGAGACCCAGTACTTC. This sequence encodes CASSLTSLETQYF.